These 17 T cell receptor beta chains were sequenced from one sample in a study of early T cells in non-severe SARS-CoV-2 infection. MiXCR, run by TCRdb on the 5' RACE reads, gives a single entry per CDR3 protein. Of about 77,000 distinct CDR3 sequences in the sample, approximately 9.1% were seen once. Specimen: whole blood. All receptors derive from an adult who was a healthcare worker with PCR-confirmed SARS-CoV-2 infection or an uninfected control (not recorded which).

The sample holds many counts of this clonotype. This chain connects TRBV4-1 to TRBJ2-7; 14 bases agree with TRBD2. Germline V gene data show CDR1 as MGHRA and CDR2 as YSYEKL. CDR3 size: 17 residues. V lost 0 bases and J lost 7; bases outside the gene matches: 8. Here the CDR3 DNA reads TGCGCCAGCAGCCAAGAGGGACTAGCGGGAGATACGGGTGAGCAGTACTTC. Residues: CASSQEGLAGDTGEQYF.

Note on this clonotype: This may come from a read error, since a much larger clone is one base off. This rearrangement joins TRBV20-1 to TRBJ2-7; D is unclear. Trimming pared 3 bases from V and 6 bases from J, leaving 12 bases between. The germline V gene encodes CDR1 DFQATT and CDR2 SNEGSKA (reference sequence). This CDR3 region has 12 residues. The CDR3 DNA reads TGCAGTGCTAGTCCATCGAAGTGCGAGCAGTACTTC. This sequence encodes CSASPSKCEQYF.

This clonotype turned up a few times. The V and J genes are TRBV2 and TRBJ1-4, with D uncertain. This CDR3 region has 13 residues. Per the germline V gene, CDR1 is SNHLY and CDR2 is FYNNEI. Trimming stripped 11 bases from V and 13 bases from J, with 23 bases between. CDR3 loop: CASLGSGIPRLFF. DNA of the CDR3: TGTGCCTCCCTGGGCAGCGGGATCCCTCGACTGTTTTTT.

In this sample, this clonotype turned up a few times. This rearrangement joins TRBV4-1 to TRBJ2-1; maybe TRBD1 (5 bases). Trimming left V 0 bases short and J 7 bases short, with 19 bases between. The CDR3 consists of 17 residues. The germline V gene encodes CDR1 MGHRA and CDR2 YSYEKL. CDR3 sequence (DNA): TGCGCCAGCAGCCAAGAAGGGCCCGTCCAGGGTATTAATGAGCAGTTCTTC. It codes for CASSQEGPVQGINEQFF.

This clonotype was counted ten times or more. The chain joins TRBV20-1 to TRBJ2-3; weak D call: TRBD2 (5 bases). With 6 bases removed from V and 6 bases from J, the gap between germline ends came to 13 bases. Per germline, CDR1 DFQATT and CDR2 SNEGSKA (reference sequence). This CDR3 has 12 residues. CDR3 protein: CSAERARDTQYF. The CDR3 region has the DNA TGCAGTGCCGAGAGGGCCCGGGATACGCAGTATTTT.

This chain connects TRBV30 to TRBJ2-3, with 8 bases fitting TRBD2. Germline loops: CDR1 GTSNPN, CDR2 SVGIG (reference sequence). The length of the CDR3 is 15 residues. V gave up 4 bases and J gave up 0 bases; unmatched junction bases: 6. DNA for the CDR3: TGTGCCTGGACCGCGGGAGGATCTAGCACAGATACGCAGTATTTT. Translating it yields CAWTAGGSSTDTQYF.

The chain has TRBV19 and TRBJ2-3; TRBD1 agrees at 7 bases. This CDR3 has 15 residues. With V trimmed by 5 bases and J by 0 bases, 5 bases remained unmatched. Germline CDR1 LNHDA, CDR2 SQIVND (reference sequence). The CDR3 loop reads CASSFRTGSTDTQYF. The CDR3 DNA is TGTGCCAGTAGTTTTAGGACAGGTAGCACAGATACGCAGTATTTT.

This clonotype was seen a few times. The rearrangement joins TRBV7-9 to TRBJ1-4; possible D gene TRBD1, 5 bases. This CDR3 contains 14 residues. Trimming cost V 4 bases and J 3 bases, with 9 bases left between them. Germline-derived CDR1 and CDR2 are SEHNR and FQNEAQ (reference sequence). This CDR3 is CASSSQVPNEKLFF. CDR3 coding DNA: TGTGCCAGCAGCTCACAGGTTCCTAATGAAAAACTGTTTTTT.

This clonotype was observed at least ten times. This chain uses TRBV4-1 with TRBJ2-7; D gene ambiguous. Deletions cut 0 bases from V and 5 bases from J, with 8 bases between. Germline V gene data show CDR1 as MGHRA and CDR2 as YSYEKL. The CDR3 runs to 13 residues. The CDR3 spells CASSQEGFHEQYF. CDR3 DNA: TGCGCCAGCAGCCAAGAGGGCTTCCACGAGCAGTACTTC.

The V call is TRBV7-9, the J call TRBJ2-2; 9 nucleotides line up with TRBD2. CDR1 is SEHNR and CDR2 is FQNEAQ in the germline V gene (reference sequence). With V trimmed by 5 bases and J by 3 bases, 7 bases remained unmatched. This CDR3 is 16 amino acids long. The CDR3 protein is CASSRERTSDTGELFF. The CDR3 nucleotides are TGTGCCAGCAGCCGGGAACGGACTAGCGACACCGGGGAGCTGTTTTTT.

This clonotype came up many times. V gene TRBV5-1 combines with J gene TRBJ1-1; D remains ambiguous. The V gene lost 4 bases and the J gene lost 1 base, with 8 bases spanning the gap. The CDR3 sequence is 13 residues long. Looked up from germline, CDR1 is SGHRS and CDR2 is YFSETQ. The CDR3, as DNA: TGCGCCAGCAGCCTTGAAGAGAACACTGAAGCTTTCTTT. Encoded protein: CASSLEENTEAFF.

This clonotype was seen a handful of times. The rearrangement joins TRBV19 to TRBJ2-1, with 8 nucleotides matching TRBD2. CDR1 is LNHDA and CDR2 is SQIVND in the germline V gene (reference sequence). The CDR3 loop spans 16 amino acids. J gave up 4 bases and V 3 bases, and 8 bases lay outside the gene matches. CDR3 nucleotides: TGTGCCAGTAGTATTGTAGCGGGAAAGGGGTACAATGAGCAGTTCTTC. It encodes CASSIVAGKGYNEQFF.

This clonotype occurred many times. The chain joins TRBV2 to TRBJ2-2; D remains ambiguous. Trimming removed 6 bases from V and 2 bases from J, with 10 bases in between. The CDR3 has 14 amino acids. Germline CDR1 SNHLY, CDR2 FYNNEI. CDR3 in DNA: TGTGCCAGCAGGTCGCAGATAAACACCGGGGAGCTGTTTTTT. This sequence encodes CASRSQINTGELFF.

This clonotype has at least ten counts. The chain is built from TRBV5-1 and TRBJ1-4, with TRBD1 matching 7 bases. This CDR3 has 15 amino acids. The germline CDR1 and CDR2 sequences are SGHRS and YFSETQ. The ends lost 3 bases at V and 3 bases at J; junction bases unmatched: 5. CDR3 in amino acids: CASSSDGTANEKLFF. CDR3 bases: TGCGCCAGCAGCTCGGACGGGACAGCTAATGAAAAACTGTTTTTT.

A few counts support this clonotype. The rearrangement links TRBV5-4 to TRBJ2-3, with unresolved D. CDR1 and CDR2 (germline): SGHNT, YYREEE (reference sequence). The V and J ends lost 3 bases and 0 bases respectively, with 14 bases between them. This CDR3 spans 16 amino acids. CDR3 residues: CASSSVFGYSTDTQYF. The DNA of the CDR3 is TGTGCCAGCAGCTCCGTTTTTGGGTATAGCACAGATACGCAGTATTTT.

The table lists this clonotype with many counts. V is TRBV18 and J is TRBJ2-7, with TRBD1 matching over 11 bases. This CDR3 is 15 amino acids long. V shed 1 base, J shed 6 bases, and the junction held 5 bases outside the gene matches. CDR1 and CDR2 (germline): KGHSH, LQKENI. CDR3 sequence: CASSPLKGQGAEQYF. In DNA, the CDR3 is TGTGCCAGCTCACCACTTAAAGGACAGGGGGCCGAGCAGTACTTC.

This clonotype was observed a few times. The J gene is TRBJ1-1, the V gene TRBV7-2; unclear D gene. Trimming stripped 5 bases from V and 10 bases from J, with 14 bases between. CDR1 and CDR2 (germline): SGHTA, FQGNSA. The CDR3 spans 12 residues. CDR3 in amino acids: CASSPPSPGAFF. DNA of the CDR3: TGTGCCAGCAGCCCCCCAAGTCCGGGAGCTTTCTTT. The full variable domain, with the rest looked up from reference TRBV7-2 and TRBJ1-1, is GAGVSQSPSNKVTEKGKDVELRCDPISGHTALYWYRQSLGQGLEFLIYFQGNSAPDKSGLPSDRFSAERTGGSVSTLTIQRTQQEDSAVYLCASSPPSPGAFFGQGTRLTVV.